This TCR beta chain appears in the sequencing data of a study of T cell changes during pregnancy in multiple sclerosis. This clone was seen once. TCRdb's table, derived via immunoSEQ multiplex PCR, lists solely in-frame clones and lacks some. The table shows about 97,000 clones, with about nine tenths occurring only once. Trimming cost V 6 bases and J 1 base, with 12 bases left between them. From germline, CDR1 is MRHNA and CDR2 SNTAGT. The CDR3 spans 14 residues. The material sequenced was peripheral blood, taken in the second trimester of pregnancy. This clonotype originated in a female donor in good health, enrolled as a control in a pregnancy study. The genes are TRBV6-4 and TRBJ1-1; a possible D gene is TRBD1 (5 bases). The CDR3 protein is CASRAGGTNTEAFF. In DNA form, the CDR3 reads TGTGCCAGCAGGGCCGGGGGGACGAACACTGAAGCTTTCTTT.